The 23 T cell receptor beta chains listed next were all sequenced from one sample in a study of PD-1 blockade in classical Hodgkin lymphoma. Each patient relapsed following autologous stem cell transplantation, and prior brentuximab vedotin exposure differed. Profiling relied on immunoSEQ multiplex PCR, and the TCRdb table lists in-frame clones only, not all of them. There are about 98,000 clones in the sample; more than 90% occur only once, and 2.8% lies in the top ten. The source was peripheral blood mononuclear cells (PBMCs), collected at baseline. These receptors originate from a human donor with classical Hodgkin lymphoma.

This chain joins TRBV30 and TRBJ2-1, with 9 bases that match TRBD2. This CDR3 is built from 14 residues. The germline V gene encodes CDR1 GTSNPN and CDR2 SVGIG (reference sequence). V lost 7 bases and J lost 6; bases outside the gene matches: 10. The CDR3: CAFNRGTSINEQFF. The CDR3 DNA reads as TGTGCCTTTAACCGGGGGACTAGCATCAATGAGCAGTTCTTC.

The CDR3 sequence is CASSFRLRTESYREQFF. The CDR3 DNA follows: TGTGCCAGCAGCTTCAGACTCCGGACAGAATCCTATCGCGAGCAGTTCTTC. The genes are TRBV14 and TRBJ2-1; maybe TRBD1 (6 bases). V gave up 5 bases and J gave up 10 bases, with 27 bases separating them. CDR1 and CDR2 from the germline V gene are SGHDN and FVKESK. The CDR3 contains 17 residues.

This clone has a single count. This chain connects TRBV28 to TRBJ2-1; tentatively, D is TRBD2 (6 bases). V dropped 4 bases and J dropped 8 bases, with 18 bases sitting between them. From germline, CDR1 is MDHEN and CDR2 SYDVKM. The CDR3 contains 15 residues. DNA of the CDR3: TGTGCCAGCAGTTCGCTCGGGACTTCTATCTATGAGCAGTTCTTC. Its translation: CASSSLGTSIYEQFF.

The gene calls are TRBV5-1 and TRBJ1-2; no firm D call. This CDR3 is built from 15 residues. The ends were cut back, 0 bases at V and 0 bases at J, with 9 bases in the middle. Germline assignment: CDR1 SGHRS and CDR2 YFSETQ. CDR3 in amino acids: CASSLGGGSNYGYTF. CDR3 nucleotide sequence: TGCGCCAGCAGCTTGGGAGGAGGGTCTAACTATGGCTACACCTTC.

The chain uses TRBV28 and TRBJ1-3, with TRBD1 identical over 10 bases. The CDR3 loop spans 17 amino acids. CDR1 MDHEN and CDR2 SYDVKM come from the germline V gene. The V gene end was trimmed by 4 bases and the J gene end by 2 bases; junction bases not matched to a gene: 8. This CDR3 is CASSSLPGTGAGNTIYF. CDR3 nucleotides: TGTGCCAGCAGTTCCCTTCCCGGGACAGGGGCTGGAAACACCATATATTTT.

The chain recombines TRBV19 with TRBJ2-7; TRBD1 matches 7 bases. CDR3 size: 12 residues. The V segment lost 10 bases and the J segment 3 bases; nucleotides outside the gene matches: 6. CDR1 is LNHDA and CDR2 is SQIVND in the germline V gene (reference sequence). The CDR3 DNA reads TGTGCCACCGGGGACAGAAACTACGAGCAGTACTTC. Its translation: CATGDRNYEQYF. Drawing the rest from reference TRBV19 and TRBJ2-7, the complete variable domain is DGGITQSPKYLFRKEGQNVTLSCEQNLNHDAMYWYRQDPGQGLRLIYYSQIVNDFQKGDIAEGYSVSREKKESFPLTVTSAQKNPTAFYLCATGDRNYEQYFGPGTRLTVT.

J is TRBJ2-7 and V is TRBV27; 13 nucleotides agree with TRBD2. This CDR3 contains 19 residues. The germline CDR1 and CDR2 sequences are MNHEY and SMNVEV (reference sequence). The trim removed 3 bases at V and 3 bases at J, leaving 14 bases unmatched. CDR3 sequence reads: CASSFTRTSGRKRGYEQYF. CDR3 nucleotides: TGTGCCAGCAGTTTTACCCGGACTAGCGGGAGAAAAAGGGGCTACGAGCAGTACTTC.

This clone was recorded once. The chain couples TRBV5-1 to TRBJ2-1; D is possibly TRBD2 (5 bases). CDR1 is SGHRS and CDR2 is YFSETQ in the germline V gene. V lost 0 bases and J 7 bases, leaving 8 bases between the germline ends. The CDR3 runs to 13 residues. The CDR3 coding sequence is TGCGCCAGCAGCTTGGCGGGGAAGAATGAGCAGTTCTTC. This translates into CASSLAGKNEQFF.

About this clone itself: The identical CDR3 is also encoded by other nucleotide sequences in the sample. CDR3 DNA: TGTGCCAGCAGTGAGAGGACCGCTAACTATGGCTACACCTTC. This codes for CASSERTANYGYTF. The genes are TRBV6-1 and TRBJ1-2; no clear D gene. Germline lookup yields CDR1 MNHNS and CDR2 SASEGT. Trimming stripped 3 bases from V and 0 bases from J, with 8 bases between. The CDR3 sequence is 14 residues long.

V and J are TRBV4-1 and TRBJ1-5; no clear D gene. Trimming took off 0 bases at V and 3 bases at J, with 9 bases between the two ends. This CDR3 spans 15 amino acids. The germline gives CDR1 MGHRA, CDR2 YSYEKL. CDR3: CASSQDIGFNQPQHF. In DNA, the CDR3 is TGCGCCAGCAGCCAAGATATCGGGTTCAATCAGCCCCAGCATTTT.

This chain uses TRBV30 with TRBJ1-5; D ambiguous. Trimming left V 0 bases short and J 2 bases short, with 14 bases between. The germline gives CDR1 GTSNPN, CDR2 SVGIG (reference sequence). This CDR3 has 16 residues. The CDR3 DNA sequence: TGTGCCTGGAGTGTACGGAGCCCCGGGGGCAATCAGCCCCAGCATTTT. It yields the protein CAWSVRSPGGNQPQHF.

This sequence joins TRBV5-1 and TRBJ2-7; 13 nucleotides agree with TRBD2. The germline CDR1 and CDR2 sequences are SGHRS and YFSETQ. With V trimmed by 2 bases and J by 0 bases, 26 bases remained unmatched. This CDR3 has 24 amino acids. Here the CDR3 reads CASSLIGLAGALIPLLTLSYEQYF. The CDR3 DNA reads as TGCGCCAGCAGCTTAATTGGACTAGCGGGAGCTCTTATCCCCCTTTTGACCCTCTCCTACGAGCAGTACTTC.

The rearrangement uses TRBV9 and TRBJ2-7; TRBD2 is a possible D gene (5 bases). Germline values: CDR1 SGDLS, CDR2 YYNGEE. V shed 0 bases and J shed 4 bases, with 8 bases lying between them. This CDR3 contains 13 residues. This CDR3 reads CASSVGGVYEQYF. As DNA, the CDR3 is TGTGCCAGCAGCGTAGGGGGAGTTTACGAGCAGTACTTC. The full variable domain, its missing parts supplied by reference TRBV9 and TRBJ2-7, is DSGVTQTPKHLITATGQRVTLRCSPRSGDLSVYWYQQSLDQGLQFLIQYYNGEERAKGNILERFSAQQFPDLHSELNLSSLELGDSALYFCASSVGGVYEQYFGPGTRLTVT.

The rearrangement uses TRBV6-5 and TRBJ1-3, with D unresolved. The CDR3 covers 12 residues. V lost 7 bases and J 4 bases, leaving 8 bases between the germline ends. Germline V gene sequence: CDR1 MNHEY, CDR2 SVGAGI. As DNA, the CDR3 is TGTGCCAGCATAGGGTTCGGAAACACCATATATTTT. This gives the protein CASIGFGNTIYF.

The chain employs TRBV13 and TRBJ2-5; no firm D call. Trimming stripped 5 bases from V and 8 bases from J, with 15 bases between. The length of the CDR3 is 13 residues. Germline CDR1 reads PRHDT; CDR2 reads FYEKMQ (reference sequence). DNA of the CDR3: TGTGCCAGCAGCCAAGGTGGCGCCCGAACCCAGTACTTC. Amino acids: CASSQGGARTQYF.

This clone came up a few times. The chain links TRBV7-9 to TRBJ2-3, with TRBD2 matching 9 bases. V trimming: 3 bases; J trimming: 15 bases; junction bases outside the gene matches: 10. CDR1 and CDR2 from the germline V gene are SEHNR and FQNEAQ (reference sequence). The CDR3 is made up of 13 amino acids. As DNA, the CDR3 is TGTGCCAGCAGCTTGGGGCTAGCGGGACTATCATATTTT. Translation gives CASSLGLAGLSYF. Full variable domain (rest looked up from reference TRBV7-9 and TRBJ2-3): DTGVSQNPRHKITKRGQNVTFRCDPISEHNRLYWYRQTLGQGPEFLTYFQNEAQLEKSRLLSDRFSAERPKGSFSTLEIQRTEQGDSAMYLCASSLGLAGLSYFGPGTRLTVL.

The chain joins TRBV5-1 to TRBJ1-1, with 7 bases that match TRBD1. V dropped 4 bases and J dropped 1; count of bases not matched to a gene: 4. The CDR3 runs 14 residues. CDR1 SGHRS and CDR2 YFSETQ come from the germline V gene. The CDR3 sequence is CASSVDRPNTEAFF. The CDR3 nucleotides read TGCGCCAGCAGCGTGGACAGGCCGAACACTGAAGCTTTCTTT.

The chain recombines TRBV27 with TRBJ2-2; no firm D call. V was trimmed by 5 bases and J by 7 bases, leaving 5 bases between them. The CDR3 loop spans 11 amino acids. The germline CDR1 and CDR2 sequences are MNHEY and SMNVEV (reference sequence). The CDR3 sequence: CASSRSGELFF. The DNA of the CDR3 is TGTGCCAGCAGTAGGAGCGGGGAGCTGTTTTTT.

V usage is TRBV6-5 and J usage is TRBJ2-6; D is unclear. Germline V gene sequence: CDR1 MNHEY, CDR2 SVGAGI. V gave up 0 bases and J gave up 2 bases, with 8 bases separating them. This CDR3 comprises 16 residues. The DNA of the CDR3 is TGTGCCAGCAGTTACTCGATTCCCACTGGGGCCAACGTCCTGACTTTC. Translated, it gives CASSYSIPTGANVLTF.

The J gene is TRBJ1-5, the V gene TRBV7-9, with 7 bases that match TRBD1. Per the germline V gene, CDR1 is SEHNR and CDR2 is FQNEAQ (reference sequence). Trimming at V came to 0 bases and at J to 0 bases, leaving 8 bases not matched to a gene. The CDR3 is 18 residues long. The CDR3 DNA follows: TGTGCCAGCAGCTTAGCCAGGGGGAAAGGCTATAGCAATCAGCCCCAGCATTTT. The encoded protein is CASSLARGKGYSNQPQHF.

This clone was seen a handful of times. The chain is built from TRBV30 and TRBJ2-7, with D perhaps matching TRBD1 (6 bases). The germline V and J ends were trimmed by 2 bases and 1 base, with 12 bases remaining between them. CDR1 GTSNPN and CDR2 SVGIG come from the germline V gene (reference sequence). CDR3 length: 14 amino acids. The CDR3 loop is CAWSPRGLSYEQYF. CDR3 nucleotides: TGTGCCTGGAGTCCCAGGGGTTTGTCCTACGAGCAGTACTTC. Drawing the rest from reference TRBV30 and TRBJ2-7, the complete variable domain is SQTIHQWPATLVQPVGSPLSLECTVEGTSNPNLYWYRQAAGRGLQLLFYSVGIGQISSEVPQNLSASRPQDRQFILSSKKLLLSDSGFYLCAWSPRGLSYEQYFGPGTRLTVT.

The chain uses TRBV28 and TRBJ1-4; D may be TRBD1 (5 bases). The V end was cut by 4 bases, the J end by 4 bases, with 13 bases between. This CDR3 contains 15 residues. Germline V gene data show CDR1 as MDHEN and CDR2 as SYDVKM. This CDR3 reads CASSSGTMGNEKLFF. The CDR3 DNA is TGTGCCAGCAGTTCCGGGACGATGGGTAATGAAAAACTGTTTTTT.

This rearrangement joins TRBV27 to TRBJ2-7; 9 bases align to TRBD2. Germline trimming cut 3 bases from V and 3 bases from J; bases unmatched to any gene: 9. This CDR3 contains 16 residues. The germline gives CDR1 MNHEY, CDR2 SMNVEV (reference sequence). The CDR3 nucleotides are TGTGCCAGCAGTTTCCCTCGTGCGGGAGGGCTCTACGAGCAGTACTTC. It yields the protein CASSFPRAGGLYEQYF.